One and the same sample provided the 27 T cell receptor beta chains below, sequenced in a study of T cells after posttransplantation cyclophosphamide. Controls had myeloablative marrow grafts with methotrexate and calcineurin inhibitor, sampled at 1 year. Libraries were prepared by immunoSEQ multiplex PCR; TCRdb keeps only in-frame clonotypes and omits some of them. This sample has more than 9,500 clones, with 70% to 90% found just once. The sequencing here drew on PBMCs, taken about 350 days after allogeneic stem cell transplant with calcineurin inhibitor and methotrexate. The receptors shown here come from a male patient aged 25-45 years who received an allogeneic stem cell transplant from an unrelated donor, was CMV-positive, and had acute GVHD only. Some of the T cells may derive from the graft donor.

The chain recombines TRBV27 with TRBJ1-1; D gene uncertain. The germline V and J ends were trimmed by 5 bases and 8 bases, with 12 bases remaining between them. The CDR3 is made up of 12 amino acids. The germline CDR1 and CDR2 sequences are MNHEY and SMNVEV (reference sequence). CDR3 DNA: TGTGCCAGCAGTATACCGGGTCCCGAAGCTTTCTTT. Amino acids: CASSIPGPEAFF.

The chain recombines TRBV9 with TRBJ1-2, with 7 bases lining up with TRBD1. The germline V gene has CDR1 SGDLS and CDR2 YYNGEE. This CDR3 contains 18 residues. With V trimmed by 3 bases and J by 1 base, 15 bases remained unmatched. CDR3 bases: TGTGCCAGCAGCGGTTCAGGACAGGTTTCCGGAAATAACTATGGCTACACCTTC. Translating gives CASSGSGQVSGNNYGYTF. Looking up the rest from reference TRBV9 and TRBJ1-2 gives the full variable domain: DSGVTQTPKHLITATGQRVTLRCSPRSGDLSVYWYQQSLDQGLQFLIQYYNGEERAKGNILERFSAQQFPDLHSELNLSSLELGDSALYFCASSGSGQVSGNNYGYTFGSGTRLTVV.

V is TRBV27 and J is TRBJ2-7; D is ambiguous. The V and J ends lost 1 base and 0 bases respectively, with 7 bases between them. CDR3 length: 14 amino acids. Germline V gives CDR1 MNHEY, CDR2 SMNVEV (reference sequence). CDR3 nucleotide sequence: TGTGCCAGCAGTTTATTGACAAGCTCCTACGAGCAGTACTTC. This codes for CASSLLTSSYEQYF.

The sample holds one count of this clone. The genes are TRBV6-5 and TRBJ2-7, with D possibly TRBD2 on 5 matching bases. Trimming left V 2 bases short and J 6 bases short, with 8 bases between. In germline, CDR1 is MNHEY, CDR2 SVGAGI. The CDR3 has 12 amino acids. CDR3 coding DNA: TGTGCCAGCAGTTACGAGGGTGCCGAGCAGTACTTC. Residues: CASSYEGAEQYF.

The J gene is TRBJ1-5, the V gene TRBV4-3; no firm D call. The CDR3 loop spans 15 amino acids. Germline V gene lookup returns CDR1 LGHNA and CDR2 YSLEER. The germline V and J ends were trimmed by 4 bases and 0 bases, with 10 bases remaining between them. The CDR3 DNA is TGCGCCAGCAGCCCCCGTAGAGGTAGCAATCAGCCCCAGCATTTT. It is translated as CASSPRRGSNQPQHF.

This chain uses TRBV7-2 with TRBJ1-1, with TRBD1 matching 7 bases. The CDR3 sequence is 14 residues long. Trimming took 6 bases from V and 5 from J; bases not matched to a gene: 9. Germline CDR1 reads SGHTA; CDR2 reads FQGNSA. In nucleotides, the CDR3 is TGTGCCAGCAGTTCACAGGGGAGGAGAACTGAAGCTTTCTTT. Its translation is CASSSQGRRTEAFF. The variable domain in full, with the rest retrieved from reference TRBV7-2 and TRBJ1-1, is GAGVSQSPSNKVTEKGKDVELRCDPISGHTALYWYRQSLGQGLEFLIYFQGNSAPDKSGLPSDRFSAERTGGSVSTLTIQRTQQEDSAVYLCASSSQGRRTEAFFGQGTRLTVV.

The count of this clone is one. The chain employs TRBV7-8 and TRBJ1-5; D not resolved. The germline CDR1 and CDR2 sequences are SGHVS and FQNEAQ. CDR3 size: 16 residues. V was shortened by 2 bases and J by 0 bases, with 11 bases between the two germline ends. CDR3 in DNA: TGTGCCAGCAGCTTAACCGACACCTATAGCAATCAGCCCCAGCATTTT. Residues: CASSLTDTYSNQPQHF.

This clone was detected a few times. The chain joins TRBV27 to TRBJ2-3, with TRBD1 as a possible D gene (5 bases). With 3 bases removed from V and 2 bases from J, the gap between germline ends came to 12 bases. The CDR3 is 15 amino acids. CDR1 and CDR2 (germline): MNHEY, SMNVEV (reference sequence). The CDR3 coding sequence is TGTGCCAGCAGTTTTGGGGCGAGCCCCACAGATACGCAGTATTTT. It encodes CASSFGASPTDTQYF.

The rearrangement uses TRBV2 and TRBJ1-4, with 7 positions matching TRBD1. Germline V CDR1 and CDR2: SNHLY, FYNNEI. This CDR3 comprises 13 residues. Trimming cost V 3 bases and J 7 bases; bases outside gene matches: 2. DNA for the CDR3: TGTGCCAGCAGTGATTACAGGGGTGAAAAACTGTTTTTT. Translating it yields CASSDYRGEKLFF.

In nucleotides, the CDR3 is TGTGCCAGCAGTTTACGTGCCAGGGAAAAGGAAAAACTGTTTTTT. As protein: CASSLRAREKEKLFF. The V call is TRBV28, the J call TRBJ1-4; D is possibly TRBD1 (5 bases). Germline lookup yields CDR1 MDHEN and CDR2 SYDVKM. This CDR3 region has 15 residues. V was clipped by 2 bases and J by 8 bases, with 15 bases between them.

This clone was detected a few times. The rearrangement joins TRBV15 to TRBJ2-7, with 8 bases that match TRBD1. V was pared by 0 bases and J by 12 bases, with 4 bases of the junction left unmatched. This CDR3 has 12 amino acids. CDR1 is LNHNV and CDR2 is YYDKDF in the germline V gene (reference sequence). The CDR3 DNA reads TGTGCCACCAGCAGAGATTTGGGGACAGGGTACTTC. As protein: CATSRDLGTGYF.

This chain links TRBV9 with TRBJ2-1; D ambiguous. V was trimmed by 0 bases and J by 4 bases, leaving 5 bases between them. Germline V gives CDR1 SGDLS, CDR2 YYNGEE. The CDR3 loop spans 13 amino acids. The CDR3: CASSVEQYNEQFF. In DNA form, the CDR3 reads TGTGCCAGCAGCGTAGAACAGTACAATGAGCAGTTCTTC. Supplemented by reference TRBV9 and TRBJ2-1, the full variable domain reads DSGVTQTPKHLITATGQRVTLRCSPRSGDLSVYWYQQSLDQGLQFLIQYYNGEERAKGNILERFSAQQFPDLHSELNLSSLELGDSALYFCASSVEQYNEQFFGPGTRLTVL.

V and J are TRBV5-1 and TRBJ2-2; 7 bases align to TRBD1. The CDR3 sequence is 16 residues long. The V gene's germline CDR1 is SGHRS and CDR2 YFSETQ. V was pared by 5 bases and J by 2 bases, with 9 bases of the junction left unmatched. CDR3 region: CASSGQAQLNTGELFF. For the CDR3, the DNA is TGCGCCAGCAGTGGACAGGCCCAACTTAACACCGGGGAGCTGTTTTTT.

The gene calls are TRBV19 and TRBJ2-7, with 7 bases aligning to TRBD2. The ends lost 9 bases at V and 2 bases at J; junction bases unmatched: 10. Germline V CDR1 and CDR2: LNHDA, SQIVND (reference sequence). This CDR3 contains 14 residues. The CDR3 bases are TGTGCCAGCGGACGGGAGGAGCCGCCCTACGAGCAGTACTTC. Its translation is CASGREEPPYEQYF.

The chain is built from TRBV4-1 and TRBJ2-7; TRBD1 might be the D (6 bases). Germline CDR1 is MGHRA and CDR2 is YSYEKL. V lost 1 base, J lost 9 bases, and 22 bases lay in between. This CDR3 spans 16 amino acids. The CDR3 reads CASSQGYEDSDKGQYF. In DNA, the CDR3 is TGCGCCAGCAGCCAAGGCTATGAGGACAGTGACAAGGGGCAGTACTTC.

This chain connects TRBV29-1 to TRBJ2-7; D might be TRBD1 (6 bases). The CDR3 length is 13 residues. The germline V gene has CDR1 SQVTM and CDR2 ANQGSEA. Trimming left V 4 bases short and J 2 bases short, with 12 bases between. The DNA of the CDR3 is TGCAGCGTTGTAATCGGGGACACCTACGAGCAGTACTTC. Amino acid sequence: CSVVIGDTYEQYF.

This sequence joins TRBV5-1 and TRBJ2-3; 9 nucleotides agree with TRBD1. CDR3 length: 16 amino acids. Trimming at V came to 0 bases and at J to 3 bases, leaving 5 bases not matched to a gene. CDR1 is SGHRS and CDR2 is YFSETQ in the germline V gene. The CDR3 is CASSLGGQGPTDTQYF. DNA of the CDR3: TGCGCCAGCAGCTTGGGGGGACAGGGTCCGACAGATACGCAGTATTTT. The full variable domain, completed using reference TRBV5-1 and TRBJ2-3, is KAGVTQTPRYLIKTRGQQVTLSCSPISGHRSVSWYQQTPGQGLQFLFEYFSETQRNKGNFPGRFSGRQFSNSRSEMNVSTLELGDSALYLCASSLGGQGPTDTQYFGPGTRLTVL.

The V and J genes are TRBV7-2 and TRBJ1-2; tentative D call: TRBD1 (5 bases). This CDR3 is built from 15 residues. V gave up 2 bases and J gave up 4 bases, with 14 bases separating them. Germline-derived CDR1 and CDR2 are SGHTA and FQGNSA. CDR3 in DNA: TGTGCCAGCAGCTTACGGGCACCAACAGGCTATGGCTACACCTTC. This translates into CASSLRAPTGYGYTF.

The chain couples TRBV18 to TRBJ2-7, with 7 bases fitting TRBD1. Looked up from germline, CDR1 is KGHSH and CDR2 is LQKENI. Losses at the gene ends were 0 bases for V and 3 bases for J; bases not matched to a gene: 5. This CDR3 region has 15 residues. CDR3 amino acids: CASSPPMGQSYEQYF. As DNA, the CDR3 is TGTGCCAGCTCACCACCGATGGGACAGAGCTACGAGCAGTACTTC.

The chain joins TRBV2 to TRBJ1-1; possible D gene TRBD1, 5 bases. V was cut by 7 bases and J by 1 base, with 10 bases left in between. There are 13 residues in the CDR3. CDR1 is SNHLY, CDR2 FYNNEI, per germline. DNA of the CDR3: TGTGCCAGCATAAAGGACACGAACACTGAAGCTTTCTTT. Translating it yields CASIKDTNTEAFF.

This clone has just a few counts. The chain recombines TRBV7-3 with TRBJ1-1, with D possibly matching TRBD1 (5 bases). Deletions cut 5 bases from V and 0 bases from J, with 13 bases between. The germline CDR1 and CDR2 sequences are SGHTA and FQGTGA. This CDR3 contains 15 residues. This chain's CDR3 is CASSLETAMNTEAFF. The CDR3 bases are TGTGCCAGCAGCCTAGAGACAGCCATGAACACTGAAGCTTTCTTT.

V usage is TRBV15 and J usage is TRBJ1-2; D call uncertain. CDR1 and CDR2 from the germline V gene are LNHNV and YYDKDF (reference sequence). V dropped 0 bases and J dropped 2 bases, with 7 bases sitting between them. CDR3 length: 14 residues. The CDR3 DNA reads as TGTGCCACCAGCAGAGATTCGGGGAACTATGGCTACACCTTC. It encodes CATSRDSGNYGYTF.

The rearrangement joins TRBV27 to TRBJ2-7; no clear D. CDR1 MNHEY and CDR2 SMNVEV come from the germline V gene (reference sequence). V lost 2 bases and J lost 2, with 7 bases in between. CDR3 length equals 13 residues. CDR3 sequence (DNA): TGTGCCAGCAGTTTAGCTGCGACCTACGAGCAGTACTTC. This gives the protein CASSLAATYEQYF.

This chain joins TRBV30 and TRBJ2-7, with a weak D call TRBD2 (5 bases). From germline, CDR1 is GTSNPN and CDR2 SVGIG (reference sequence). This CDR3 has 14 amino acids. Trimming left V 0 bases short and J 2 bases short, with 11 bases between. The CDR3 here is CAWSVNSEAYEQYF. CDR3 DNA sequence: TGTGCCTGGAGTGTAAATAGCGAAGCCTACGAGCAGTACTTC.

The rearrangement joins TRBV5-1 to TRBJ1-2; D possibly corresponds to TRBD1 (5 bases). The CDR3 is 15 amino acids. V lost 1 base and J 3 bases, leaving 13 bases between the germline ends. CDR1 SGHRS and CDR2 YFSETQ come from the germline V gene. The DNA of the CDR3 is TGCGCCAGCAGCTTGTCTGGAGGGGTTGACTATGGCTACACCTTC. Encoded protein: CASSLSGGVDYGYTF.

The chain couples TRBV6-5 to TRBJ2-2; TRBD1 matches at 8 bases. Germline CDR1 MNHEY, CDR2 SVGAGI. Germline trimming cut 4 bases from V and 10 bases from J; bases unmatched to any gene: 8. The CDR3 has 14 residues. The CDR3 DNA reads TGTGCCAGCAGTTCCGACAGGGGTCGGCAGGAGCTGTTTTTT. This gives the protein CASSSDRGRQELFF.

The J gene is TRBJ1-5, the V gene TRBV27; D uncertain. Per the germline V gene, CDR1 is MNHEY and CDR2 is SMNVEV (reference sequence). The CDR3 sequence is 14 residues long. With 4 bases removed from V and 0 bases from J, the gap between germline ends came to 7 bases. CDR3 bases: TGTGCCAGCAGTTCAGGATATAGCAATCAGCCCCAGCATTTT. It specifies CASSSGYSNQPQHF.